The 14 T cell receptor beta chains below come from one sample, sequenced in a study of blood T cell repertoires in COVID-19. Only in-frame clones appear in the TCRdb table, and some are missing; sequencing was by immunoSEQ multiplex PCR. The sample records 200,000 to 250,000 clones, about nine tenths being singletons. The sequencing input was peripheral blood. These receptors originate from a man aged 50 to 60 with acute or convalescent COVID-19.

This clone was seen a handful of times. This specimen includes other DNA sequences encoding the same CDR3. V gene TRBV5-1 combines with J gene TRBJ1-6; weak D call: TRBD1 (6 bases). The CDR3 consists of 14 residues. Trimming pared 4 bases from V and 5 bases from J, leaving 10 bases between. Germline lookup yields CDR1 SGHRS and CDR2 YFSETQ. The CDR3 spells CASSLWTDNSPLHF. The DNA of the CDR3 is TGCGCCAGCAGCCTCTGGACAGATAATTCACCCCTCCACTTT.

V is TRBV30 and J is TRBJ2-6; D is unresolved. Germline V lookup: CDR1 GTSNPN, CDR2 SVGIG (reference sequence). V lost 2 bases and J lost 0, with 5 bases in between. The CDR3 is 14 residues long. The CDR3 region is CAWSRYSGANVLTF. CDR3 sequence (DNA): TGTGCCTGGAGTCGTTACTCTGGGGCCAACGTCCTGACTTTC. Variable domain in full (rest from reference TRBV30 and TRBJ2-6): SQTIHQWPATLVQPVGSPLSLECTVEGTSNPNLYWYRQAAGRGLQLLFYSVGIGQISSEVPQNLSASRPQDRQFILSSKKLLLSDSGFYLCAWSRYSGANVLTFGAGSRLTVL.

V usage is TRBV4-1 and J usage is TRBJ1-4, with D possibly being TRBD1 (5 bases). The V and J ends lost 2 bases and 5 bases respectively, with 12 bases between them. The CDR3 runs to 15 residues. Germline CDR1 MGHRA, CDR2 YSYEKL. Written as DNA, the CDR3 is TGCGCCAGCAGCCAACCCGACAGACCGAATGAAAAACTGTTTTTT. Protein product: CASSQPDRPNEKLFF.

The V and J genes are TRBV2 and TRBJ1-4; possibly TRBD1 for D (6 bases). CDR3 length: 15 amino acids. The germline gives CDR1 SNHLY, CDR2 FYNNEI. Trimming removed 7 bases from V and 7 bases from J, with 19 bases in between. The CDR3 region has the DNA TGTGCCAGCAAAGCGACAGGAGTCGTTAGTGAAAAACTGTTTTTT. Translating it yields CASKATGVVSEKLFF.

CDR3 loop: CASSSQGGPTNEKLFF. CDR3 nucleotide sequence: TGTGCCAGTAGTTCTCAGGGAGGACCAACTAATGAAAAACTGTTTTTT. J is TRBJ1-4 and V is TRBV19; D is perhaps TRBD1 (5 bases). The CDR3 has 16 amino acids. Looked up from germline, CDR1 is LNHDA and CDR2 is SQIVND (reference sequence). V shed 5 bases and J shed 0 bases, with 13 bases lying between them.

In its sample, this clone was seen a few times. This chain joins TRBV19 and TRBJ1-1; no reliable D call. V was trimmed by 5 bases and J by 5 bases, leaving 12 bases between them. The germline V gene has CDR1 LNHDA and CDR2 SQIVND (reference sequence). The CDR3 loop spans 13 amino acids. CDR3 bases: TGTGCCAGTAGTTTTCAACTAAAAACTGAAGCTTTCTTT. Its protein is CASSFQLKTEAFF.

The rearrangement joins TRBV6-2 or TRBV6-3 to TRBJ2-5; 9 bases are a match to TRBD1. Germline CDR1 is MNHEY and CDR2 is SVGEGT. The CDR3 contains 14 residues. The ends lost 4 bases at V and 4 bases at J; junction bases unmatched: 4. The CDR3 nucleotides read TGTGCCAGCAGTTGGGGACAGGGTGGAGAGACCCAGTACTTC. Translated: CASSWGQGGETQYF.

V is TRBV6-5 and J is TRBJ1-6; no clear D. The CDR3 extends over 13 amino acids. Germline V CDR1 and CDR2: MNHEY, SVGAGI. Trimming stripped 7 bases from V and 6 bases from J, with 10 bases between. CDR3 protein: CASTEVRNSPLHF. The CDR3 nucleotides are TGTGCCAGCACCGAGGTCCGTAATTCACCCCTCCACTTT.

This clone has just a few counts. This chain links TRBV27 with TRBJ1-1, with 7 bases fitting TRBD1. Germline loops: CDR1 MNHEY, CDR2 SMNVEV (reference sequence). V lost 5 bases, J lost 4 bases, and 10 bases stayed unmatched. The CDR3 is made up of 15 amino acids. CDR3 sequence (DNA): TGTGCCAGCAGTCTCGCAGGGGGGTTGCGCACTGAAGCTTTCTTT. This gives the protein CASSLAGGLRTEAFF.

To note about this clone: The same CDR3 can be traced to other DNA sequences in this sample. CDR3 in DNA: TGTGCCAGCAGGGGGGGAGCTGAAGCTTTCTTT. Translating it yields CASRGGAEAFF. The V call is TRBV3-1 (or the pseudogene TRBV3-2), the J call TRBJ1-1; TRBD1 might be the D (5 bases). Trimming removed 6 bases at V and 6 bases at J, with 8 bases between. The CDR3 extends over 11 amino acids. CDR1 and CDR2 (germline): LGHDT, YNNKEL (reference sequence).

The chain combines TRBV4-1 with TRBJ2-5; D not resolved. Trimming pared 0 bases from V and 2 bases from J, leaving 10 bases between. The CDR3 loop spans 15 amino acids. Germline-derived CDR1 and CDR2 are MGHRA and YSYEKL. Here the CDR3 reads CASSQDVIRQETQYF. In nucleotides, the CDR3 is TGCGCCAGCAGCCAAGATGTGATCAGACAAGAGACCCAGTACTTC.

This clone was recorded only once. This chain joins TRBV10-1 and TRBJ2-2; the D gene is possibly TRBD1 (6 bases). V lost 3 bases and J lost 5, with 10 bases in between. The CDR3 runs to 14 residues. CDR1 WNHNN and CDR2 SYGVQD come from the germline V gene (reference sequence). This CDR3 reads CASSDQGWTGELFF. DNA for the CDR3: TGCGCCAGCAGTGATCAGGGGTGGACCGGGGAGCTGTTTTTT.

Details on this clone: At the DNA level, this CDR3 is encoded by other sequences in the same sample as well. This chain uses TRBV3-1 (or the pseudogene TRBV3-2) with TRBJ1-2, with D hard to call. Trimming stripped 1 base from V and 4 bases from J, with 4 bases between. Looked up from germline, CDR1 is LGHDT and CDR2 is YNNKEL (reference sequence). The CDR3 is made up of 12 amino acids. In DNA, the CDR3 is TGTGCCAGCAGCCAAGCTCGCTATGGCTACACCTTC. Amino acids: CASSQARYGYTF.

The chain is built from TRBV6-5 and TRBJ1-6; 8 bases map to TRBD1. J lost 8 bases, V lost 0 bases, and 0 bases had no gene match. The CDR3 has 14 residues. Looked up from germline, CDR1 is MNHEY and CDR2 is SVGAGI. The CDR3 DNA reads TGTGCCAGCAGTTACTCACAGGGGGATTCACCCCTCCACTTT. This encodes CASSYSQGDSPLHF.